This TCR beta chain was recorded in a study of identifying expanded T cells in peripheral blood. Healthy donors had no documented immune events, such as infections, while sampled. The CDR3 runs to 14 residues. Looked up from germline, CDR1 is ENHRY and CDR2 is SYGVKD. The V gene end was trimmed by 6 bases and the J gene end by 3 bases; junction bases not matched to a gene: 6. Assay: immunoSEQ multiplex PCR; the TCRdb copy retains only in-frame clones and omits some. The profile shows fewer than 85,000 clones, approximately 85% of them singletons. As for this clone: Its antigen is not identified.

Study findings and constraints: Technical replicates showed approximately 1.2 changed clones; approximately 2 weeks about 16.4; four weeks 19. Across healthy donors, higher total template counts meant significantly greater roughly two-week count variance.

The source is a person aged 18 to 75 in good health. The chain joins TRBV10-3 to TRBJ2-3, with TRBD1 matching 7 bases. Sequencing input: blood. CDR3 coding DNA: TGTGCCATCAGCGCCGACAGGGATACAGATACGCAGTATTTT. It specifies CAISADRDTDTQYF.